The 18 T cell receptor beta chains below were found in one sample sequenced in a study of T cells after yellow fever vaccination. MiXCR, applied by TCRdb to the 5' RACE reads, yields one record per CDR3 protein. This sample has over 120,000 distinct CDR3 sequences, with under 7% found just once. The sequencing here drew on CD4+ T cells sorted from PBMCs, taken 10 days after the yellow fever booster vaccination. These receptors all stem from a man aged 25-45 years who received the YFV17D yellow fever vaccine.

The table lists this clonotype with a few counts. The V call is TRBV20-1, the J call TRBJ1-1; 10 nucleotides line up with TRBD1. Germline trimming cut 5 bases from V and 1 base from J; bases unmatched to any gene: 1. The CDR3 covers 13 residues. Germline values: CDR1 DFQATT, CDR2 SNEGSKA (reference sequence). This chain's CDR3 is CSADRGPNTEAFF. The CDR3 region has the DNA TGCAGTGCTGACAGGGGGCCGAACACTGAAGCTTTCTTT.

This clonotype was counted ten times or more. Here the CDR3 reads CASSNPLVGLDNEQFF. DNA of the CDR3: TGTGCCAGCAGTAACCCACTAGTCGGTCTCGACAATGAGCAGTTCTTC. The V and J genes are TRBV6-5 and TRBJ2-1, with D tentatively TRBD2 (5 bases). Germline V gives CDR1 MNHEY, CDR2 SVGAGI. The CDR3 consists of 16 residues. V gave up 5 bases and J gave up 5 bases, with 19 bases separating them.

This clonotype turned up a few times. The rearrangement links TRBV24-1 to TRBJ1-1, with D possibly matching TRBD1 (5 bases). Germline CDR1 is KGHDR and CDR2 is SFDVKD. Trimming stripped 5 bases from V and 0 bases from J, with 12 bases between. The CDR3 extends over 15 amino acids. CDR3 loop: CATSAKGKMNTEAFF. Here the CDR3 DNA reads TGTGCCACCAGTGCGAAGGGGAAGATGAACACTGAAGCTTTCTTT.

This clonotype occurred many times. This rearrangement joins TRBV7-8 to TRBJ2-2; tentative D call: TRBD1 (6 bases). Germline V gene lookup returns CDR1 SGHVS and CDR2 FQNEAQ. The CDR3 has 14 amino acids. Trimming cost V 2 bases and J 7 bases, with 11 bases left between them. The CDR3 DNA reads as TGTGCCAGCAGCTTAAGGCGAGGGGGCGGGGAGCTGTTTTTT. Its translation: CASSLRRGGGELFF.

This clonotype has more than one count but fewer than ten. The V call is TRBV7-2, the J call TRBJ2-3; 7 bases map to TRBD2. The germline V gene has CDR1 SGHTA and CDR2 FQGNSA. CDR3 length equals 17 residues. The V segment lost 0 bases and the J segment 1 base; nucleotides outside the gene matches: 7. The CDR3 nucleotides are TGTGCCAGCAGCTTAGCCGGGAGGCTAGCCGGCACAGATACGCAGTATTTT. Protein sequence: CASSLAGRLAGTDTQYF. The full variable domain, with the rest looked up from reference TRBV7-2 and TRBJ2-3, is GAGVSQSPSNKVTEKGKDVELRCDPISGHTALYWYRQSLGQGLEFLIYFQGNSAPDKSGLPSDRFSAERTGGSVSTLTIQRTQQEDSAVYLCASSLAGRLAGTDTQYFGPGTRLTVL.

V gene TRBV15 combines with J gene TRBJ1-5; 7 nucleotides agree with TRBD1. From germline, CDR1 is LNHNV and CDR2 YYDKDF (reference sequence). V lost 0 bases to trimming and J lost 1 base; unmatched junction nucleotides: 9. This CDR3 comprises 18 residues. This CDR3 reads CATSRELPDRASNQPQHF. CDR3 DNA sequence: TGTGCCACCAGCAGAGAACTTCCAGACAGGGCCAGCAATCAGCCCCAGCATTTT.

This clonotype was counted ten times or more. The chain has TRBV29-1 and TRBJ1-3, with D maybe TRBD1 (6 bases). Deletions cut 7 bases from V and 0 bases from J, with 10 bases between. CDR3 length equals 13 residues. CDR1 and CDR2 (germline): SQVTM, ANQGSEA. The CDR3 DNA reads as TGCAGCGCGCAGGGGATCTCTGGAAACACCATATATTTT. Residues: CSAQGISGNTIYF.

A remark on this clonotype: This could be a read error, since a much larger clone is one nucleotide away. J is TRBJ2-7 and V is TRBV6-1; 8 bases map to TRBD1. There are 14 residues in the CDR3. Losses at the gene ends were 6 bases for V and 3 bases for J; bases not matched to a gene: 7. Germline V CDR1 and CDR2: MNHNS, SASEGT. This CDR3 is CASRIGQGFYEQYF. The CDR3 DNA reads TGTGCCAGCAGAATCGGACAGGGCTTCTACGAGCAGTACTTC.

This clonotype came up many times. The rearrangement links TRBV7-2 to TRBJ2-7; TRBD2 matches 9 bases. This CDR3 is built from 15 residues. Germline loops: CDR1 SGHTA, CDR2 FQGNSA. V lost 3 bases, J lost 2 bases, and 5 bases stayed unmatched. CDR3 DNA: TGTGCCAGCAGCTTGGGACTAGCTTTCACCTACGAGCAGTACTTC. Its protein is CASSLGLAFTYEQYF.

In this sample, this clonotype turned up many times. The chain has TRBV25-1 and TRBJ1-2; D remains ambiguous. The germline CDR1 and CDR2 sequences are MGHDK and SYGVNS. Trimming left V 8 bases short and J 5 bases short, with 15 bases between. The CDR3 totals 13 residues. CDR3 nucleotides: TGTGCCAGCGCTACCGCGGGTCTGTATGGCTACACCTTC. It is translated as CASATAGLYGYTF.

This clonotype has ten or more counts. The chain links TRBV12-3 or TRBV12-4 to TRBJ2-3; 9 bases fit TRBD2. V lost 6 bases, J lost 4 bases, and 5 bases stayed unmatched. The CDR3 sequence is 14 residues long. CDR3 DNA sequence: TGTGCCAGCAGGCTCAGCGGGAGGTCAGATACGCAGTATTTT. It is translated as CASRLSGRSDTQYF.

This clonotype was seen many times. This chain uses TRBV5-1 with TRBJ2-1, with 14 bases matching TRBD2. The germline CDR1 and CDR2 sequences are SGHRS and YFSETQ. This CDR3 comprises 15 residues. Trimming took 4 bases from V and 9 from J; bases not matched to a gene: 6. CDR3 DNA sequence: TGCGCCAGCAGCGGGGGACTAGCGGGAGTTCCTGAGCAGTTCTTC. Translating it yields CASSGGLAGVPEQFF.

This clonotype was seen repeatedly, ten times or more. The chain carries TRBV2 and TRBJ2-3, with D unresolved. CDR1 and CDR2 (germline): SNHLY, FYNNEI. V was pared by 1 base and J by 4 bases, with 12 bases between. The CDR3 runs 15 residues. CDR3: CASSEVPRGADTQYF. CDR3 sequence (DNA): TGTGCCAGCAGTGAAGTCCCTAGAGGTGCAGATACGCAGTATTTT.

A few counts support this clonotype. The V and J genes are TRBV20-1 and TRBJ1-2; D may be TRBD1 (6 bases). CDR3 size: 17 residues. The V and J ends lost 0 bases and 0 bases respectively, with 17 bases between them. Germline V gene lookup returns CDR1 DFQATT and CDR2 SNEGSKA (reference sequence). The CDR3 loop is CSARDKGGNSSNYGYTF. The CDR3 DNA follows: TGCAGTGCTAGAGATAAAGGGGGGAATTCCTCTAACTATGGCTACACCTTC.

The chain is built from TRBV12-3 or TRBV12-4 and TRBJ2-2; a weak D match, TRBD1 (6 bases). The V and J ends lost 5 bases and 2 bases respectively, with 12 bases between them. The CDR3 is made up of 15 amino acids. CDR3 amino acids: CASSIGQSNTGELFF. Written as DNA, the CDR3 is TGTGCCAGCAGTATAGGACAGAGTAACACCGGGGAGCTGTTTTTT.

This clonotype has a count of ten or more. The V gene is TRBV6-5, the J gene TRBJ1-2, with D unresolved. This CDR3 has 12 residues. Trimming shortened V by 3 bases and J by 8 bases, and 10 bases separated the two germline ends. In germline, CDR1 is MNHEY, CDR2 SVGAGI. Written as DNA, the CDR3 is TGTGCCAGCAGTTATAGCGAGGGAGGCTACACCTTC. This gives the protein CASSYSEGGYTF.

This clonotype was counted many times. The chain has TRBV7-9 and TRBJ2-1; no reliable D call. The CDR3 length is 15 residues. Trimming pared 6 bases from V and 0 bases from J, leaving 12 bases between. Germline V gene data show CDR1 as SEHNR and CDR2 as FQNEAQ (reference sequence). The CDR3 DNA is TGTGCCAGCAGGAGGCGAGACCACTCCTACAATGAGCAGTTCTTC. Encoded protein: CASRRRDHSYNEQFF.

This clonotype was seen repeatedly, ten times or more. The genes are TRBV28 and TRBJ2-7; D remains ambiguous. Trimming cost V 10 bases and J 7 bases, with 14 bases left between them. CDR1 MDHEN and CDR2 SYDVKM come from the germline V gene. The CDR3 consists of 11 residues. The CDR3 loop reads CATLRRLEQYF. The CDR3 nucleotides read TGTGCCACCCTCCGCCGGTTGGAGCAGTACTTC.